These 14 T cell receptor beta chains originate from one sample sequenced in a study of glioma-infiltrating T cells after dendritic cell vaccination. Produced via immunoSEQ multiplex PCR; TCRdb's table is partial and in-frame only. Of 75,000 to 100,000 clones in the sample, 75% to 85% were seen once. This specimen was blood, taken before dendritic cell vaccination. All receptors derive from a human donor with glioblastoma.

This clone showed up just once. This chain links TRBV2 with TRBJ2-2, with TRBD1 as a possible D gene (6 bases). Germline CDR1 is SNHLY and CDR2 is FYNNEI. The CDR3 totals 15 residues. Trimming shortened V by 8 bases and J by 0 bases, and 13 bases separated the two germline ends. CDR3 in amino acids: CASHKDRSNTGELFF. DNA of the CDR3: TGTGCCAGCCATAAGGACAGATCGAACACCGGGGAGCTGTTTTTT.

This clone is a singleton in its sample. This chain connects TRBV5-1 to TRBJ2-3; TRBD1 is a possible D gene (5 bases). The germline V and J ends were trimmed by 2 bases and 5 bases, with 12 bases remaining between them. Looked up from germline, CDR1 is SGHRS and CDR2 is YFSETQ. The CDR3 has 14 residues. The CDR3 region is CASSFGIRGDTQYF. DNA for the CDR3: TGCGCCAGCAGCTTCGGTATAAGGGGAGATACGCAGTATTTT.

A single count supports this clone. This chain joins TRBV21-1 and TRBJ2-7; the table names TRBD1, a call not compared with the DNA. TRBV21-1 is a pseudogene. This CDR3 is built from 13 residues. The CDR3 DNA reads TGTGCCAGCAGCGCAGAAAGCTCCTACGAGCAGTACTTC. Translation: CASSAESSYEQYF.

The chain is built from TRBV27 and TRBJ1-2, with D perhaps TRBD1 (6 bases). The CDR3 spans 15 residues. Trimming stripped 1 base from V and 8 bases from J, with 17 bases between. Germline CDR1 reads MNHEY; CDR2 reads SMNVEV (reference sequence). The CDR3 reads CASSLFRQAPRGYTF. In DNA form, the CDR3 reads TGTGCCAGCAGTTTATTCCGACAGGCCCCCCGGGGCTACACCTTC.

The rearrangement links TRBV5-1 to TRBJ2-3, with 7 bases aligning to TRBD2. Germline CDR1 SGHRS, CDR2 YFSETQ. The J segment lost 6 bases and the V segment lost 0 bases, leaving 13 bases of the junction unmatched. The length of the CDR3 is 17 residues. This CDR3 is CASSLVRVGRKADTQYF. DNA of the CDR3: TGCGCCAGCAGCTTGGTACGGGTCGGGAGGAAGGCCGATACGCAGTATTTT.

The V call is TRBV9, the J call TRBJ2-7; D may be TRBD2 (6 bases). The CDR3 consists of 15 residues. Trimming stripped 3 bases from V and 6 bases from J, with 19 bases between. The germline CDR1 and CDR2 sequences are SGDLS and YYNGEE. The CDR3 loop reads CASSATWGFGGEQYF. The CDR3 coding sequence is TGTGCCAGCAGCGCGACCTGGGGCTTCGGGGGCGAGCAGTACTTC.

J is TRBJ1-2 and V is TRBV7-8; D not certain. Germline assignment: CDR1 SGHVS and CDR2 FQNEAQ. The CDR3 runs to 15 residues. Trimming cost V 4 bases and J 8 bases, with 20 bases left between them. This chain's CDR3 is CASSSTAALAGGYTF. In DNA, the CDR3 is TGTGCCAGCAGCTCAACAGCAGCTCTAGCCGGCGGCTACACCTTC.

The gene calls are TRBV2 and TRBJ2-5; D might be TRBD2 (7 bases). V was pared by 0 bases and J by 5 bases, with 19 bases between. This CDR3 spans 17 amino acids. From germline, CDR1 is SNHLY and CDR2 FYNNEI. The CDR3 reads CASSEAPVRGEGETQYF. The DNA for the CDR3 is TGTGCCAGCAGTGAAGCGCCGGTGAGGGGGGAGGGGGAGACCCAGTACTTC.

This clone came up once. The V call is TRBV15, the J call TRBJ2-5, with a possible D match to TRBD2 (7 bases). The CDR3 runs to 16 residues. Deletions cut 3 bases from V and 0 bases from J, with 14 bases between. CDR1 is LNHNV and CDR2 is YYDKDF in the germline V gene (reference sequence). The CDR3 sequence is CATSSGGPNDQETQYF. CDR3 DNA: TGTGCCACCAGCAGCGGGGGGCCTAACGACCAAGAGACCCAGTACTTC.

The V and J genes are TRBV10-3 and TRBJ2-3; TRBD1 agrees at 8 bases. Germline V lookup: CDR1 ENHRY, CDR2 SYGVKD. With 10 bases clipped from V and 3 bases from J, the junction kept 9 bases outside the gene matches. CDR3 length: 14 amino acids. CDR3 residues: CATVGQGETDTQYF. The CDR3, as DNA: TGTGCCACGGTCGGACAGGGCGAAACAGATACGCAGTATTTT.

V and J are TRBV28 and TRBJ1-2; 9 nucleotides match TRBD1. CDR1 is MDHEN and CDR2 is SYDVKM in the germline V gene. The CDR3 runs to 16 residues. Trimming at V came to 8 bases and at J to 4 bases, leaving 14 bases not matched to a gene. CDR3 bases: TGTGCCAGCCTAAAGGATTACAGGGGGCGGACCTATGGCTACACCTTC. Translated, it gives CASLKDYRGRTYGYTF.

This sequence joins TRBV6-1 and TRBJ2-7; TRBD2 matches at 8 bases. The CDR3 runs to 14 residues. Germline V lookup: CDR1 MNHNS, CDR2 SASEGT. J was trimmed by 4 bases and V by 6 bases; bases with no gene match: 8. CDR3 sequence (DNA): TGTGCCAGCAGCTCCAGCGGGGGTCTTTACGAGCAGTACTTC. Residues: CASSSSGGLYEQYF.

CDR3 amino acids: CASSDRAGVPGANVLTF. The CDR3 bases are TGTGCCAGCAGTGACCGTGCGGGGGTCCCTGGGGCCAACGTCCTGACTTTC. The chain carries TRBV2 and TRBJ2-6, with 7 bases that match TRBD2. Germline CDR1 reads SNHLY; CDR2 reads FYNNEI. The V gene end was trimmed by 3 bases and the J gene end by 2 bases; junction bases not matched to a gene: 7. CDR3 length: 17 amino acids.

This chain links TRBV4-1 with TRBJ2-7, with D maybe TRBD1 (6 bases). The V gene's germline CDR1 is MGHRA and CDR2 YSYEKL. Trimming took off 5 bases at V and 5 bases at J, with 19 bases between the two ends. The CDR3 spans 15 residues. CDR3 bases: TGCGCCAGCAGCTCCACGACAGGAAGGTCCCACGAGCAGTACTTC. Translation: CASSSTTGRSHEQYF.